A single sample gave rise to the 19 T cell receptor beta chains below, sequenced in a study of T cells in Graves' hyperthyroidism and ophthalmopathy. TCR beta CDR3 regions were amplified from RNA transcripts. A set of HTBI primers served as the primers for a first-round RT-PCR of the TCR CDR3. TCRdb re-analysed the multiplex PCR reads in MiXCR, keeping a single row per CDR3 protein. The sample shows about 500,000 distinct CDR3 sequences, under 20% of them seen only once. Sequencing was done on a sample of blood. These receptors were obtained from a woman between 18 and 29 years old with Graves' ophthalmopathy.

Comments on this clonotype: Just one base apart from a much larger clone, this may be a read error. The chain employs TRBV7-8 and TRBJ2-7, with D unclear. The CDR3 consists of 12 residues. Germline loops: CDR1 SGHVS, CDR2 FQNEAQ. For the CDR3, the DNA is TGTGCCGGCAGCCCTATGGCGAGGGAGCAGTACTTC. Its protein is CAGSPMAREQYF.

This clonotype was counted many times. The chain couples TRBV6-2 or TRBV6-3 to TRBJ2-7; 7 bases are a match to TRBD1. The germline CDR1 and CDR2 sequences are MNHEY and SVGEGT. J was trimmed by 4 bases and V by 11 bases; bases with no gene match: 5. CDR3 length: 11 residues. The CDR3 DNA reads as TGTGCCGTGGGACAGTCTTACGAGCAGTACTTC. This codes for CAVGQSYEQYF.

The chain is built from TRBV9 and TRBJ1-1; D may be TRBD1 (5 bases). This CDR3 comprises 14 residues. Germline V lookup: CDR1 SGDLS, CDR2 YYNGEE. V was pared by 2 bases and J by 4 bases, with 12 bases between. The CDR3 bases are TGTGCCAGCAGCGTGGGCTCTGGGGGCACTGAAGCTTTCTTT. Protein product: CASSVGSGGTEAFF.

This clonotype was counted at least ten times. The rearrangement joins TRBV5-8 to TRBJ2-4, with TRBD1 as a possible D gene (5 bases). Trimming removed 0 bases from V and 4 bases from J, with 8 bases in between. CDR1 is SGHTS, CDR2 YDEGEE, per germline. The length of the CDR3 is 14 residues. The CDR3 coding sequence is TGTGCCAGCAGCTTGGGGGCAGGGAAAAACATTCAGTACTTC. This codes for CASSLGAGKNIQYF. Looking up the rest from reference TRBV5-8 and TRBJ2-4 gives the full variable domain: EAGVTQSPTHLIKTRGQQATLRCSPISGHTSVYWYQQALGLGLQFLLWYDEGEERNRGNFPPRFSGRQFPNYSSELNVNALELEDSALYLCASSLGAGKNIQYFGAGTRLSVL.

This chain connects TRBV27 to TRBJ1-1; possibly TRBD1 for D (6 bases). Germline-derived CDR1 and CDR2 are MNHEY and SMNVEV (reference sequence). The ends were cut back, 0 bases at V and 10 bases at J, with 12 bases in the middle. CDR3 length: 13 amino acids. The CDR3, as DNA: TGTGCCAGCAGTTTATCGAGGGGGATGACAGCTTTCTTT. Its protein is CASSLSRGMTAFF.

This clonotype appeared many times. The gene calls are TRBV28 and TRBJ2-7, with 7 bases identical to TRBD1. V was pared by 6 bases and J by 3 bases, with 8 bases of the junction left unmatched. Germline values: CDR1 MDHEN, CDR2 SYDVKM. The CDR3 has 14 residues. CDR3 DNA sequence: TGTGCCAGCAGCTCGACAGGGAGTAGCTACGAGCAGTACTTC. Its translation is CASSSTGSSYEQYF. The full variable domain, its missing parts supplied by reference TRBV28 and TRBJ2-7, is DVKVTQSSRYLVKRTGEKVFLECVQDMDHENMFWYRQDPGLGLRLIYFSYDVKMKEKGDIPEGYSVSREKKERFSLILESASTNQTSMYLCASSSTGSSYEQYFGPGTRLTVT.

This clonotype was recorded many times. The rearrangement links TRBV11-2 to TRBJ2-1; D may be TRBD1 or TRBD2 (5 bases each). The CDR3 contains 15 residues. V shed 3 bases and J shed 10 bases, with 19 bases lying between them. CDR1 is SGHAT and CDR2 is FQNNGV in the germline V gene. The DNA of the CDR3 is TGTGCCAGCAGCTTCACGGGGTCTGGGGCGGGCGAGCAGTTCTTC. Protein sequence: CASSFTGSGAGEQFF.

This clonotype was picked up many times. The CDR3 here is CASNIQGVGYGYTF. The CDR3 DNA reads TGTGCCAGCAATATACAGGGCGTTGGGTATGGCTACACCTTC. The chain is built from TRBV28 and TRBJ1-2; a possible D gene is TRBD1 (6 bases). In germline, CDR1 is MDHEN, CDR2 SYDVKM. The length of the CDR3 is 14 residues. V lost 7 bases and J lost 5, with 17 bases in between.

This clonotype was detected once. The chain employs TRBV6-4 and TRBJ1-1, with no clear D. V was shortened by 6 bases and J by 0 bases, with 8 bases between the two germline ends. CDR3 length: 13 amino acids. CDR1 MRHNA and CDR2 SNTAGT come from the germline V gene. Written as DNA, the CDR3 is TGTGCCAGCAGACTAGAACTGAACACTGAAGCTTTCTTT. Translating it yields CASRLELNTEAFF.

Here the CDR3 DNA reads TGTGCCAGCAGTTTGGGGGGGGGGCCGCCCCAGCATTTT. It is translated as CASSLGGGPPQHF. The gene calls are TRBV6-1 and TRBJ1-5; D is possibly TRBD1 (6 bases). V was pared by 5 bases and J by 9 bases, with 14 bases between. The CDR3 spans 13 residues. Germline CDR1 and CDR2: MNHNS and SASEGT.

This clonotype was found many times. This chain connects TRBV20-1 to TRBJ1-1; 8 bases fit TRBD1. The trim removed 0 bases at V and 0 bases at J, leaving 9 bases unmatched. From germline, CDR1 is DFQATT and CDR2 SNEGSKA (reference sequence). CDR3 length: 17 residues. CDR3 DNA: TGCAGTGCTAGAGATCCCGACAGGGGCGGGATGAACACTGAAGCTTTCTTT. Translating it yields CSARDPDRGGMNTEAFF.

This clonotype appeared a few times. The CDR3 bases are TGTGCCAGCAGTTGTAATCCGGACGAGCAGTACTTC. Translated: CASSCNPDEQYF. The gene calls are TRBV28 and TRBJ2-7; D is undetermined. Germline V gene lookup returns CDR1 MDHEN and CDR2 SYDVKM. This CDR3 spans 12 amino acids. The germline V and J ends were trimmed by 4 bases and 5 bases, with 9 bases remaining between them. The whole variable domain, filled in from reference TRBV28 and TRBJ2-7, reads DVKVTQSSRYLVKRTGEKVFLECVQDMDHENMFWYRQDPGLGLRLIYFSYDVKMKEKGDIPEGYSVSREKKERFSLILESASTNQTSMYLCASSCNPDEQYFGPGTRLTVT.

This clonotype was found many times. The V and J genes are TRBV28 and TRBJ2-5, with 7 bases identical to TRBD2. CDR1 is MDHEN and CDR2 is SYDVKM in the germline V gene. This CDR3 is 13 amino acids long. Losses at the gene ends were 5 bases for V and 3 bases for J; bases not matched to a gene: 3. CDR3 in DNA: TGTGCCAGCAGTCTTCGGGAGGAAGAGACCCAGTACTTC. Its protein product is CASSLREEETQYF. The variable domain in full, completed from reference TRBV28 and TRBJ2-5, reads DVKVTQSSRYLVKRTGEKVFLECVQDMDHENMFWYRQDPGLGLRLIYFSYDVKMKEKGDIPEGYSVSREKKERFSLILESASTNQTSMYLCASSLREEETQYFGPGTRLLVL.

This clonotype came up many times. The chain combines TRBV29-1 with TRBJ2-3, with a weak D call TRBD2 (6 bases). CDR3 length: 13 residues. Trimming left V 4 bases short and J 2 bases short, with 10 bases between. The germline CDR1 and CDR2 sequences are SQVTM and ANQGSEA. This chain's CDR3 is CSVVWDSTDTQYF. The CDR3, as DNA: TGCAGCGTTGTTTGGGACTCCACAGATACGCAGTATTTT.

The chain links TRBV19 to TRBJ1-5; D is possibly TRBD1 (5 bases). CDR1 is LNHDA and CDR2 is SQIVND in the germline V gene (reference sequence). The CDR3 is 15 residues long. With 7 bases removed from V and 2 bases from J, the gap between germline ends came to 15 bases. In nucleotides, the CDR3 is TGTGCCAGTACCGACAGAGGAGTCGGCAATCAGCCCCAGCATTTT. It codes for CASTDRGVGNQPQHF. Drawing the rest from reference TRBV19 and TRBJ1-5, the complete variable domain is DGGITQSPKYLFRKEGQNVTLSCEQNLNHDAMYWYRQDPGQGLRLIYYSQIVNDFQKGDIAEGYSVSREKKESFPLTVTSAQKNPTAFYLCASTDRGVGNQPQHFGDGTRLSIL.

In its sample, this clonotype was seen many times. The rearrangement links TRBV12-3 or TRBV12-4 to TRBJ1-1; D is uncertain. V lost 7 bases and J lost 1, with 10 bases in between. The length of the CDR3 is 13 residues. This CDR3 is CASTTTENTEAFF. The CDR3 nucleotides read TGTGCCAGCACCACGACGGAGAACACTGAAGCTTTCTTT.

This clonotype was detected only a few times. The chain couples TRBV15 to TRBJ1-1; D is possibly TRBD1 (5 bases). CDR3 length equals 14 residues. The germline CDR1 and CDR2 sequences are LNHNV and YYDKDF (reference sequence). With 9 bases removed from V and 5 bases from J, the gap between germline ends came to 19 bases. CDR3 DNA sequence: TGTGCCACTAATACCGACGGGGGGGATACTGAAGCTTTCTTT. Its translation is CATNTDGGDTEAFF.

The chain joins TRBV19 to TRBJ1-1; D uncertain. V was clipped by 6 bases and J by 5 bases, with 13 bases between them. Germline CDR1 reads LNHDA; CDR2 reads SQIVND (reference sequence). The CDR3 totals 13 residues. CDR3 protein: CASSVEVWTEAFF. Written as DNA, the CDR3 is TGTGCCAGTAGCGTAGAGGTTTGGACTGAAGCTTTCTTT.

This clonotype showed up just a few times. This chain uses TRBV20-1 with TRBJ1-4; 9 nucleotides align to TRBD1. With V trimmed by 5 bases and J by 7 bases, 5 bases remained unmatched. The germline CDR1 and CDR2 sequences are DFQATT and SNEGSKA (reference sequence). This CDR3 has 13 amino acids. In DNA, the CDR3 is TGCAGTGCTGTACAGGGGGCTGCTGAAAAACTGTTTTTT. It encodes CSAVQGAAEKLFF.